These T cell receptor beta chains were read from a single sample in a study of blood T cell repertoires in COVID-19. Repertoires were generated with immunoSEQ multiplex PCR, while TCRdb's copy carries only in-frame clones and drops some. The sample has fewer than 40,000 clones; around 80% are singletons. Sequenced sample: peripheral blood. These receptors were taken from a man aged 55 to 69 with acute or convalescent COVID-19. Each CDR3 is given with its conserved first and last residue. D genes are given only for firm matches. The size entry is marked missing in some rows and otherwise reads once, few, many or a size class.

V gene,D gene,J gene,clone size,CDR3 protein,CDR3 DNA
TRBV28,TRBD1,TRBJ1-1,NA,CASRRGQRMNTEAFF,TGTGCCAGCAGGAGGGGACAGCGTATGAACACTGAAGCTTTCTTT
TRBV6-1,NA,TRBJ1-2,NA,CASSEGLTYGYTF,TGTGCCAGCAGTGAAGGGCTTACCTATGGCTACACCTTC
TRBV2,TRBD1,TRBJ1-4,NA,CASTGQGANEKLFF,TGTGCCAGCACAGGACAGGGCGCTAATGAAAAACTGTTTTTT
TRBV7-6,TRBD1,TRBJ2-7,NA,CASSLTAGGFNEQYF,TGTGCCAGCAGCCTAACGGCAGGGGGTTTCAACGAGCAGTACTTC
TRBV6-5,NA,TRBJ2-4,NA,CASRQGSKNIQYF,TGTGCCAGCAGGCAGGGATCCAAAAACATTCAGTACTTC
TRBV19,TRBD2,TRBJ2-2,NA,CASKRGLPRDTGELFF,TGTGCCAGTAAAAGGGGACTACCCCGTGACACCGGGGAGCTGTTTTTT
TRBV6-1,TRBD2,TRBJ2-1,NA,CASSELSGLAGYNEQFF,TGTGCCAGCAGTGAACTCTCCGGACTAGCGGGGTACAATGAGCAGTTCTTC
TRBV11-2,NA,TRBJ2-7,few,CASSQDDEQFYEQYF,TGTGCCAGCAGCCAAGACGACGAACAGTTCTACGAGCAGTACTTC
TRBV6-5,TRBD1,TRBJ1-1,NA,CASSYTGGYTEAFF,TGTGCCAGCAGTTACACAGGGGGCTACACTGAAGCTTTCTTT
TRBV29-1,TRBD1,TRBJ2-7,NA,CSVEDRGQGGRYEQYF,TGCAGCGTTGAAGATAGGGGACAGGGAGGACGCTACGAGCAGTACTTC
TRBV5-1,NA,TRBJ2-3,NA,CASSFNRVGSTDTQYF,TGCGCCAGCAGCTTCAACAGGGTTGGGAGCACAGATACGCAGTATTTT